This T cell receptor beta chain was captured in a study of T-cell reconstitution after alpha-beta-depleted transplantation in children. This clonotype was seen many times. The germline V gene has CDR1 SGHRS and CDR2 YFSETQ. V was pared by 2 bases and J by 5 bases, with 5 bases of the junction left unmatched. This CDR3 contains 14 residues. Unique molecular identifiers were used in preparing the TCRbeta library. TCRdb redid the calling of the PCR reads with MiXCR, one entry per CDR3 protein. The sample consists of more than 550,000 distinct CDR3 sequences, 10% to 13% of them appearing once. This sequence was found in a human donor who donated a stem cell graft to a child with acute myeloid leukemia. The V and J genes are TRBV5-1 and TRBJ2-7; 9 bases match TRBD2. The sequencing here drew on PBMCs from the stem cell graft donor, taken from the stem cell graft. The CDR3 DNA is TGCGCCAGCAGCTTTAGCGGGAGTTCCCACGAGCAGTACTTC. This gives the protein CASSFSGSSHEQYF. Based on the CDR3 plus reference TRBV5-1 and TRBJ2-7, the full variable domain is KAGVTQTPRYLIKTRGQQVTLSCSPISGHRSVSWYQQTPGQGLQFLFEYFSETQRNKGNFPGRFSGRQFSNSRSEMNVSTLELGDSALYLCASSFSGSSHEQYFGPGTRLTVT.